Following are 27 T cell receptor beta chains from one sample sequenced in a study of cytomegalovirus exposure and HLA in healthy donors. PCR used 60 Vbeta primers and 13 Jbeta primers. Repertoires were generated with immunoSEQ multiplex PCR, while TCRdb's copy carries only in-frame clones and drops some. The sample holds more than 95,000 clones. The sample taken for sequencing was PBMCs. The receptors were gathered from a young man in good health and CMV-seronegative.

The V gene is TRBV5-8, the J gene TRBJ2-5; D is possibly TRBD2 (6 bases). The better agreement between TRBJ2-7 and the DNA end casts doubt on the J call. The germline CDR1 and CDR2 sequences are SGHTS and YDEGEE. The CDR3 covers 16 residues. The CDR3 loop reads CASSFIGGVSAYEQYF. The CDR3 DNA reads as TGTGCCAGCAGCTTTATAGGCGGGGTTTCGGCCTACGAGCAGTACTTC.

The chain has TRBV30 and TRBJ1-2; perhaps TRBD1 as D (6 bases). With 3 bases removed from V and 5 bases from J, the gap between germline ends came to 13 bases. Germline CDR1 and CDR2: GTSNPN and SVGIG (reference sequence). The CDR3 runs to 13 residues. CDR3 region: CAWRRGGLYGYTF. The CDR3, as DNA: TGTGCCTGGAGAAGGGGGGGGCTTTATGGCTACACCTTC.

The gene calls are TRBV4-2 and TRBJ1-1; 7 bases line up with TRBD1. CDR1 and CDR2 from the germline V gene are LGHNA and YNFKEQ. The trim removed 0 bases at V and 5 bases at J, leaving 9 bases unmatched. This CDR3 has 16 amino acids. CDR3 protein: CASSQEVRTGLTEAFF. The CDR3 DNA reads TGTGCCAGCAGCCAAGAGGTAAGGACAGGCCTAACTGAAGCTTTCTTT.

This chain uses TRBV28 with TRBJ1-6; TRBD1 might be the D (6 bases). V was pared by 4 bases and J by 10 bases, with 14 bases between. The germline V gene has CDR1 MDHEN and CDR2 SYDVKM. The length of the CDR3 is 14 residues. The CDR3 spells CASSYPGGYSPLHF. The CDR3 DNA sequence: TGTGCCAGCAGTTACCCGGGGGGCTACTCACCCCTCCACTTT.

In DNA, the CDR3 is TGCACCAGCAGCCCGCCTGAGGGAGGGCGAAGCTCCTACGAGCAGTACTTC. Translated, it gives CTSSPPEGGRSSYEQYF. This rearrangement joins TRBV1 to TRBJ2-7; the tabulated D call, TRBD2, remains unverified against the DNA. TRBV1 is noted as a pseudogene. The CDR3 contains 17 residues.

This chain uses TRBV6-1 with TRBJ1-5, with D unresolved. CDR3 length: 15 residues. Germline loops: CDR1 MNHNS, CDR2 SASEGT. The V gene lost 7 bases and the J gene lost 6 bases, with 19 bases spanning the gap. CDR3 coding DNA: TGTGCCAGCACCCCCGGGGAGGGCGAGGCTCAGCCCCAGCATTTT. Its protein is CASTPGEGEAQPQHF.

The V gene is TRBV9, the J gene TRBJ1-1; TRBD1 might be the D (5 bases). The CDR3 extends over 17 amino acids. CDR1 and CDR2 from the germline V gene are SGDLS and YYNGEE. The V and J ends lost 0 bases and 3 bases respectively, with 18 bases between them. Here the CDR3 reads CASSVGPIGAEDTEAFF. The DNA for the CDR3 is TGTGCCAGCAGCGTAGGCCCGATTGGGGCAGAGGACACTGAAGCTTTCTTT.

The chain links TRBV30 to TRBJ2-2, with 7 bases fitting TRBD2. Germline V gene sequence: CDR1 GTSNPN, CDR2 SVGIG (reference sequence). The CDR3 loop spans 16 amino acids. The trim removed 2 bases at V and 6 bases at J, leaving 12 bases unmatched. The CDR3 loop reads CAWSRDYATSSGELFF. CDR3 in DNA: TGTGCCTGGAGTAGGGACTATGCGACCTCTTCCGGGGAGCTGTTTTTT.

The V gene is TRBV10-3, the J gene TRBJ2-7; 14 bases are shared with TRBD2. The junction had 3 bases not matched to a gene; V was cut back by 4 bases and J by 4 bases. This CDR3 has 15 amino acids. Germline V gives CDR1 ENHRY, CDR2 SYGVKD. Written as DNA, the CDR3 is TGTGCCATCAGTGGGACTAGCGGGGGGCCATACGAGCAGTACTTC. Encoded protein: CAISGTSGGPYEQYF.

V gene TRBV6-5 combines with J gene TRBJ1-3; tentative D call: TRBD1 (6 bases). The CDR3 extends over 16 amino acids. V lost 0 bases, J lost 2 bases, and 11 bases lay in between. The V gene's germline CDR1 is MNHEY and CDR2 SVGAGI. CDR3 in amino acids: CASSYSNRVTGNTIYF. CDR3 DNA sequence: TGTGCCAGCAGTTACTCGAACAGGGTCACTGGAAACACCATATATTTT.

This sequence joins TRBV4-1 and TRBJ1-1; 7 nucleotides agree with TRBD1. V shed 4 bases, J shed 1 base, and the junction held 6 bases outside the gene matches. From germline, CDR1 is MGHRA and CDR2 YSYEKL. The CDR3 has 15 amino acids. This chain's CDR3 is CASSPRQGRNTEAFF. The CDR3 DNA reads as TGCGCCAGCAGCCCTCGACAGGGAAGGAACACTGAAGCTTTCTTT.

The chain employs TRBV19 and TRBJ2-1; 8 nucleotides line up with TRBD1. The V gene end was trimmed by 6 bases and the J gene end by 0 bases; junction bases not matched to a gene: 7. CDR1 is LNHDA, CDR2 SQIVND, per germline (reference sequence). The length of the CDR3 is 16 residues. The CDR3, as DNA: TGTGCCAGTAGGATCGACAGGGGAAGCTCCTACAATGAGCAGTTCTTC. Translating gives CASRIDRGSSYNEQFF.

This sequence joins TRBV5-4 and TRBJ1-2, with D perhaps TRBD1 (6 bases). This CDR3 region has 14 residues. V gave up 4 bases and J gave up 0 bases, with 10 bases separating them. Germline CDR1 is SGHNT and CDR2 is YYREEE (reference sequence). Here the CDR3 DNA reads TGTGCCAGCAGCCCTGGGACAACTAACTATGGCTACACCTTC. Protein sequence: CASSPGTTNYGYTF.

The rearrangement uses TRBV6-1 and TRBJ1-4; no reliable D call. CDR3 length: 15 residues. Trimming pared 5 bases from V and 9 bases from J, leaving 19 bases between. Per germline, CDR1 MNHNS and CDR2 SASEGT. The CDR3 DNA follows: TGTGCCAGCAGTCCTAGGGCCGTGGGAGGCCAAAAACTGTTTTTT. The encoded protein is CASSPRAVGGQKLFF.

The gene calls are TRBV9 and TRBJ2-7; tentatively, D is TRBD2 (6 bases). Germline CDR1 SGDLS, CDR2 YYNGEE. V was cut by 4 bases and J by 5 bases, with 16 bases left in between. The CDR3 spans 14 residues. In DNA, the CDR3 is TGTGCCAGCAGCCCTAGGGACTGGGGGGACGAGCAGTACTTC. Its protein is CASSPRDWGDEQYF.

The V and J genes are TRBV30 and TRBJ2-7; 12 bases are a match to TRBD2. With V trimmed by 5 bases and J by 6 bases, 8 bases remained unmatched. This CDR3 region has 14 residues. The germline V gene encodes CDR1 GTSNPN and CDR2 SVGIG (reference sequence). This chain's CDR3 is CAWHSSGRAGEQYF. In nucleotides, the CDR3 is TGTGCCTGGCATTCTAGCGGGAGGGCCGGCGAGCAGTACTTC.

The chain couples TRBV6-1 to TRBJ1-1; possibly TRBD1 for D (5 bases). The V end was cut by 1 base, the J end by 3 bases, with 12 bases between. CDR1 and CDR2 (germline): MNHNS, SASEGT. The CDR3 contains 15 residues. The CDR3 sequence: CASSEDLGGDTEAFF. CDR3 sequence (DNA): TGTGCCAGCAGTGAAGATTTGGGGGGAGACACTGAAGCTTTCTTT.

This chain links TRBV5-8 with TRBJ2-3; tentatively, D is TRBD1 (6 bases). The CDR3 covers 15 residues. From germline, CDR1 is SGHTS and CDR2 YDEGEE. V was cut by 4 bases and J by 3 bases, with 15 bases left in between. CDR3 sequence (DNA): TGTGCCAGCAGCCCAGGGGTCGCCGAAACAGATACGCAGTATTTT. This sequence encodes CASSPGVAETDTQYF.

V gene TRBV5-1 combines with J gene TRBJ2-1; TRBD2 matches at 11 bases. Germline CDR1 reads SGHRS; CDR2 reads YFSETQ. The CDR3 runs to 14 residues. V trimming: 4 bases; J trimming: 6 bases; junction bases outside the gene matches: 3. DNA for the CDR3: TGCGCCAGCAGCGGACTAGCGGGCTTCAATGAGCAGTTCTTC. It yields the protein CASSGLAGFNEQFF.

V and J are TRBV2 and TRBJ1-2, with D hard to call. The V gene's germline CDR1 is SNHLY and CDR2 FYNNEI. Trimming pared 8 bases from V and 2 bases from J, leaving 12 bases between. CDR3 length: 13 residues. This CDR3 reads CASDSGINYGYTF. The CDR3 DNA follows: TGTGCCAGCGACTCGGGGATAAACTATGGCTACACCTTC.

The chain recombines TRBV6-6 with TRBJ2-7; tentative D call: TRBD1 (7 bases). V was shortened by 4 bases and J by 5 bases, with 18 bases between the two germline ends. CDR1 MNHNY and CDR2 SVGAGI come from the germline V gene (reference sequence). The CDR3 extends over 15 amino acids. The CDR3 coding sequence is TGTGCCAGCAGTTTTTTCGCGGGACAGAGAAACGAGCAGTACTTC. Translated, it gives CASSFFAGQRNEQYF.

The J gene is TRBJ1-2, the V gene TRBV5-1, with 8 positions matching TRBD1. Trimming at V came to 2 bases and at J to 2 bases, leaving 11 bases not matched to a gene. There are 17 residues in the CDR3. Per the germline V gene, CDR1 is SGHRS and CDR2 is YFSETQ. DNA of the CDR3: TGCGCCAGCAGCTTAACTTCCGGGACAGGATACAACTATGGCTACACCTTC. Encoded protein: CASSLTSGTGYNYGYTF.

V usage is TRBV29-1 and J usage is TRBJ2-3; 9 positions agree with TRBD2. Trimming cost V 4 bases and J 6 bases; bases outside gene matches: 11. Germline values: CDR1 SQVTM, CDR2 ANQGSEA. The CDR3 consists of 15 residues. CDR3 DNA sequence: TGCAGCGTTGGAGGGGCGGGAGGGTCTCAGGATACGCAGTATTTT. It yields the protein CSVGGAGGSQDTQYF.

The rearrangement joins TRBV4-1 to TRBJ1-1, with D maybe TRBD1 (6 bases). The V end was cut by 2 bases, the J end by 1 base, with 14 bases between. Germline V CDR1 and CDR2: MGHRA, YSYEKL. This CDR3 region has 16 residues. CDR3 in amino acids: CASSQRTDSPNTEAFF. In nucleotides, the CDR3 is TGCGCCAGCAGCCAACGGACAGACAGTCCGAACACTGAAGCTTTCTTT.

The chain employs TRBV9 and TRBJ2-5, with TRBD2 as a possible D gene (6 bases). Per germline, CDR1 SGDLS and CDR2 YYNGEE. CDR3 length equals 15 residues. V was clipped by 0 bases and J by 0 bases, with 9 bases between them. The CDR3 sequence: CASSVDGSNQETQYF. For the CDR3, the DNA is TGTGCCAGCAGCGTAGACGGGAGTAACCAAGAGACCCAGTACTTC.

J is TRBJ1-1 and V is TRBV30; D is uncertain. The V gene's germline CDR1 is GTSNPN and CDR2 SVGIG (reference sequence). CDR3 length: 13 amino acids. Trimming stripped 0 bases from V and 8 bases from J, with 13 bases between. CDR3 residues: CAWSVLGPWEAFF. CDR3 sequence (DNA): TGTGCCTGGAGTGTACTGGGCCCGTGGGAAGCTTTCTTT.

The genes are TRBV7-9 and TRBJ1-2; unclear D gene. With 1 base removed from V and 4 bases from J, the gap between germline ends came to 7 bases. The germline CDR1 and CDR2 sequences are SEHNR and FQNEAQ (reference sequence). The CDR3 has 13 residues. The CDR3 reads CASSLVEAYGYTF. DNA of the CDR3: TGTGCCAGCAGCTTAGTGGAGGCCTATGGCTACACCTTC.